A single sample is the source of the 24 T cell receptor beta chains below, sequenced in a study of CD8 T cells in ankylosing spondylitis. Study-level results: One TCR beta motif, made up of seven to nine highly homologous variants, appeared characteristic of ankylosing spondylitis blood.

Each CDR3 protein gets one entry after TCRdb re-called the 5' RACE reads with MiXCR. The sample contains 650,000 to 800,000 distinct CDR3 sequences, under 20% of which appear only once. Their specific antigens are unknown. Sequenced: blood, either unsorted or a sorted T cell fraction (not recorded which). These TCRs come from a male donor with ankylosing spondylitis.

In this sample, this clonotype turned up a few times. The rearrangement uses TRBV5-8 and TRBJ1-5, with TRBD1 matching over 7 bases. The J segment lost 4 bases and the V segment lost 5 bases, leaving 3 bases of the junction unmatched. Germline V gene data show CDR1 as SGHTS and CDR2 as YDEGEE. The CDR3 has 13 amino acids. Written as DNA, the CDR3 is TGTGCCAGCAGTGGACAGGCGAATCAGCCCCAGCATTTT. This encodes CASSGQANQPQHF.

V usage is TRBV7-9 and J usage is TRBJ2-2; no reliable D call. V shed 4 bases and J shed 6 bases, with 12 bases lying between them. The CDR3 covers 14 residues. The germline V gene has CDR1 SEHNR and CDR2 FQNEAQ (reference sequence). The chain's CDR3 is CASSSQTLPGELFF. Written as DNA, the CDR3 is TGTGCCAGCAGCTCGCAGACGCTGCCCGGGGAGCTGTTTTTT.

This clonotype has ten or more counts. The chain joins TRBV20-1 to TRBJ1-4; 7 nucleotides align to TRBD1. CDR3 size: 15 residues. Germline values: CDR1 DFQATT, CDR2 SNEGSKA (reference sequence). V trimming: 2 bases; J trimming: 10 bases; junction bases outside the gene matches: 13. The CDR3 reads CSARPRQGNVGKLFF. In nucleotides, the CDR3 is TGCAGTGCTAGACCTCGACAGGGTAACGTGGGAAAACTGTTTTTT.

V usage is TRBV4-3 and J usage is TRBJ1-1, with 7 bases identical to TRBD1. Germline assignment: CDR1 LGHNA and CDR2 YSLEER. The CDR3 runs 16 residues. The V segment lost 0 bases and the J segment 5 bases; nucleotides outside the gene matches: 9. The CDR3 DNA reads TGCGCCAGCAGCCAAGATACCCTGACAGGGCGAACTGAAGCTTTCTTT. It codes for CASSQDTLTGRTEAFF.

The chain carries TRBV30 and TRBJ2-3; D gene unclear. V shed 4 bases and J shed 3 bases, with 11 bases lying between them. The CDR3 spans 13 residues. In germline, CDR1 is GTSNPN, CDR2 SVGIG (reference sequence). This CDR3 is CAWNRQVTDTQYF. The DNA of the CDR3 is TGTGCCTGGAATAGGCAGGTAACAGATACGCAGTATTTT.

The chain employs TRBV7-8 and TRBJ1-5, with TRBD1 matching 9 bases. V was clipped by 5 bases and J by 1 base; unmatched bases: 9. Germline-derived CDR1 and CDR2 are SGHVS and FQNEAQ. The CDR3 length is 17 residues. CDR3 in DNA: TGTGCCAGCAGCCACTATCCCGGGACAGGGAGCAATCAGCCCCAGCATTTT. This encodes CASSHYPGTGSNQPQHF.

The V call is TRBV20-1, the J call TRBJ1-1, with a tentative D call TRBD1 (6 bases). CDR1 and CDR2 from the germline V gene are DFQATT and SNEGSKA (reference sequence). Deletions cut 6 bases from V and 0 bases from J, with 14 bases between. This CDR3 spans 14 amino acids. DNA of the CDR3: TGCAGTGCAAAGAGGGGGAGGGTGAACACTGAAGCTTTCTTT. Residues: CSAKRGRVNTEAFF.

The chain combines TRBV12-3 or TRBV12-4 with TRBJ1-2; TRBD1 might be the D (5 bases). V was clipped by 0 bases and J by 2 bases, with 10 bases between them. The CDR3 is 15 amino acids. The CDR3 region is CASSLAGARNYGYTF. DNA of the CDR3: TGTGCCAGCAGTTTAGCAGGGGCGCGGAACTATGGCTACACCTTC.

This chain links TRBV9 with TRBJ2-5, with TRBD1 as a possible D gene (5 bases). The ends were cut back, 4 bases at V and 4 bases at J, with 17 bases in the middle. Germline lookup yields CDR1 SGDLS and CDR2 YYNGEE. The CDR3 is 15 residues long. CDR3 bases: TGTGCCAGCAGCCCCCTAGGGGCGCTCGGAGAGACCCAGTACTTC. Translating gives CASSPLGALGETQYF.

The chain combines TRBV3-1 with TRBJ2-3, with 11 bases aligning to TRBD2. The junction had 4 bases not matched to a gene; V was cut back by 2 bases and J by 6 bases. The CDR3 has 15 amino acids. Germline V gives CDR1 LGHDT, CDR2 YNNKEL (reference sequence). The CDR3 loop reads CASSQIAGGYDTQYF. In DNA, the CDR3 is TGTGCCAGCAGCCAAATAGCGGGAGGGTATGATACGCAGTATTTT.

This clonotype was counted a few times. V and J are TRBV4-1 and TRBJ2-1; D is perhaps TRBD2 (6 bases). The CDR3 is made up of 12 amino acids. CDR1 and CDR2 from the germline V gene are MGHRA and YSYEKL. Deletions cut 1 base from V and 16 bases from J, with 14 bases between. The CDR3 loop reads CASSQVTTSQFF. The CDR3 DNA is TGCGCCAGCAGCCAAGTTACTACTAGCCAATTCTTC.

This chain links TRBV7-2 with TRBJ2-1; no clear D gene. From germline, CDR1 is SGHTA and CDR2 FQGNSA. The CDR3 loop spans 14 amino acids. V dropped 1 base and J dropped 7 bases, with 11 bases sitting between them. CDR3 nucleotides: TGTGCCAGCAGCTTAGGACTCTCCGGGAATGAGCAGTTCTTC. It codes for CASSLGLSGNEQFF.

The CDR3 region is CASSWGLAGGGYEQFF. Here the CDR3 DNA reads TGTGCCAGCAGTTGGGGACTAGCGGGAGGTGGTTATGAGCAGTTCTTC. The rearrangement joins TRBV12-3 or TRBV12-4 to TRBJ2-1, with 15 nucleotides matching TRBD2. The CDR3 runs to 16 residues. V lost 4 bases to trimming and J lost 8 bases; unmatched junction nucleotides: 6.

This clonotype was detected ten times or more. This rearrangement joins TRBV7-3 to TRBJ2-2; D gene ambiguous. Deletions cut 3 bases from V and 6 bases from J, with 11 bases between. The length of the CDR3 is 14 residues. Germline loops: CDR1 SGHTA, CDR2 FQGTGA. In DNA, the CDR3 is TGTGCCAGCAGCTTCGACGGCCAGTCCGGGGAGCTGTTTTTT. It encodes CASSFDGQSGELFF.

V and J are TRBV20-1 and TRBJ1-4; D uncertain. Germline CDR1 and CDR2: DFQATT and SNEGSKA (reference sequence). V lost 1 base, J lost 6 bases, and 15 bases lay in between. The CDR3 sequence is 15 residues long. Written as DNA, the CDR3 is TGCAGTGCTAGAGGATTTAGCAGTCAAGATGAAAAACTGTTTTTT. Protein product: CSARGFSSQDEKLFF.

V gene TRBV5-1 combines with J gene TRBJ2-2, with 9 bases that match TRBD1. This CDR3 has 15 residues. V lost 2 bases, J lost 5 bases, and 4 bases stayed unmatched. Germline V CDR1 and CDR2: SGHRS, YFSETQ. In DNA, the CDR3 is TGCGCCAGCAGCTTACGGACAGGGGTGACCGGGGAGCTGTTTTTT. Its translation: CASSLRTGVTGELFF.

This clonotype was seen a few times. V is TRBV3-1 and J is TRBJ2-1; 9 nucleotides match TRBD2. Germline CDR1 and CDR2: LGHDT and YNNKEL (reference sequence). This CDR3 comprises 16 residues. The V gene end was trimmed by 5 bases and the J gene end by 10 bases; junction bases not matched to a gene: 15. The CDR3 region has the DNA TGTGCCAGCAGCAACAACCTGCCAGCTGGACTAGCGGAGCAGTTCTTC. Translated: CASSNNLPAGLAEQFF.

This clonotype was picked up a small number of times. J is TRBJ2-1 and V is TRBV7-2; 9 bases align to TRBD1. In germline, CDR1 is SGHTA, CDR2 FQGNSA. The CDR3 loop spans 16 amino acids. The J segment lost 0 bases and the V segment lost 6 bases, leaving 6 bases of the junction unmatched. The CDR3 loop reads CASRGTGTGSYNEQFF. The CDR3 nucleotides are TGTGCCAGCAGAGGGACAGGGACAGGCTCCTACAATGAGCAGTTCTTC. The whole variable domain, filled in from reference TRBV7-2 and TRBJ2-1, reads GAGVSQSPSNKVTEKGKDVELRCDPISGHTALYWYRQSLGQGLEFLIYFQGNSAPDKSGLPSDRFSAERTGGSVSTLTIQRTQQEDSAVYLCASRGTGTGSYNEQFFGPGTRLTVL.

In this sample, this clonotype turned up many times. The rearrangement uses TRBV7-9 and TRBJ1-1; D gene uncertain. The germline gives CDR1 SEHNR, CDR2 FQNEAQ (reference sequence). The germline V and J ends were trimmed by 1 base and 0 bases, with 3 bases remaining between them. The CDR3 has 13 amino acids. In DNA, the CDR3 is TGTGCCAGCAGCTTAGAGGTGAACACTGAAGCTTTCTTT. Protein product: CASSLEVNTEAFF.

This clonotype was recorded once. The chain recombines TRBV18 with TRBJ2-5, with 9 bases lining up with TRBD1. Losses at the gene ends were 4 bases for V and 2 bases for J; bases not matched to a gene: 5. Germline V gene data show CDR1 as KGHSH and CDR2 as LQKENI. The CDR3 extends over 15 amino acids. CDR3 in DNA: TGTGCCAGCTCACGCGGGACAGGGTGGCAAGAGACCCAGTACTTC. Translating gives CASSRGTGWQETQYF.

This chain links TRBV7-7 with TRBJ2-3; 9 nucleotides align to TRBD2. The germline V gene encodes CDR1 SSHAT and CDR2 FNYEAQ (reference sequence). This CDR3 is built from 15 residues. Germline trimming cut 10 bases from V and 2 bases from J; bases unmatched to any gene: 10. As DNA, the CDR3 is TGTGCCATCGGGGGGGTAGCGGGGGTCACAGATACGCAGTATTTT. Protein: CAIGGVAGVTDTQYF.

This clonotype was observed a few times. This chain uses TRBV14 with TRBJ2-1; perhaps TRBD2 as D (6 bases). CDR3 size: 22 residues. The germline V gene encodes CDR1 SGHDN and CDR2 FVKESK. The ends were cut back, 1 base at V and 5 bases at J, with 33 bases in the middle. The CDR3, as DNA: TGTGCCAGCAGCCAAGTCGGGGAATGGGGAACAAATCTAGCGCGATACCACAATGAGCAGTTCTTC. This gives the protein CASSQVGEWGTNLARYHNEQFF.

A few counts support this clonotype. The chain links TRBV27 to TRBJ2-2; 11 positions agree with TRBD2. From germline, CDR1 is MNHEY and CDR2 SMNVEV (reference sequence). V gave up 6 bases and J gave up 2 bases; unmatched junction bases: 8. The CDR3 totals 17 residues. The CDR3 is CASSTAGTSGNTGELFF. For the CDR3, the DNA is TGTGCCAGCAGCACCGCCGGGACTAGCGGTAACACCGGGGAGCTGTTTTTT.

The table lists this clonotype with a few counts. This rearrangement joins TRBV2 to TRBJ1-6; D unclear. With 7 bases removed from V and 12 bases from J, the gap between germline ends came to 16 bases. The CDR3 has 13 residues. In germline, CDR1 is SNHLY, CDR2 FYNNEI. The CDR3 here is CASTARADLPLHF. CDR3 nucleotide sequence: TGTGCCAGCACTGCCCGGGCCGATTTACCCCTCCACTTT. Supplemented by reference TRBV2 and TRBJ1-6, the full variable domain reads EPEVTQTPSHQVTQMGQEVILRCVPISNHLYFYWYRQILGQKVEFLVSFYNNEISEKSEIFDDQFSVERPDGSNFTLKIRSTKLEDSAMYFCASTARADLPLHFGNGTRLTVT.